This is a list of T cell receptor beta chains from one sample in a study of response to subunit inactivated influenza vaccine. TCRdb re-called the RT-PCR reads with MiXCR, one entry per CDR3 protein. The profile shows around 470,000 distinct CDR3 sequences, 6% to 9% of them singletons. Sequences were derived from PBMCs from blood, sampled about 24 months after vaccination. The receptors stem from a man aged 45 to 70 who received an inactivated influenza vaccine. Both conserved end residues are part of each CDR3. D genes are given only for firm matches. Expanded clones get a size class; other rows say once, few or many, or leave the size out.

j_gene,d_gene,v_gene,abundance,CDR3aa,CDR3nt
TRBJ2-2,TRBD1,TRBV6-5,few,CASSYLGQGDSTGELFF,TGTGCCAGCAGTTACCTTGGACAGGGAGATAGCACCGGGGAGCTGTTTTTT
TRBJ1-2,TRBD1,TRBV6-1,few,CASSESGTGRGYTF,TGTGCCAGCAGTGAGTCGGGGACAGGAAGGGGCTACACCTTC
TRBJ1-2,-,TRBV20-1,few,CSARDPGQHNYGYTF,TGCAGTGCTAGAGATCCCGGACAGCATAACTATGGCTACACCTTC
TRBJ2-1,-,TRBV12-3/TRBV12-4,few,CASRAGNGDEQFF,TGTGCCAGCAGGGCAGGGAATGGCGATGAGCAGTTCTTC
TRBJ1-1,-,TRBV6-5,few,CASSYSPGNTEAFF,TGTGCCAGCAGTTACTCGCCAGGGAACACTGAAGCTTTCTTT
TRBJ2-1,-,TRBV27,-,CASNFRRDSYNEQFF,TGTGCCAGCAATTTTCGGCGCGACTCCTACAATGAGCAGTTCTTC
TRBJ2-7,-,TRBV5-5,-,CASSLGALSSSYEQYF,TGTGCCAGCAGCTTGGGGGCTCTATCTAGCTCCTACGAGCAGTACTTC
TRBJ2-1,TRBD1,TRBV11-2,few,CASSARDRLGDEQFF,TGTGCCAGCAGCGCCCGGGACAGGCTAGGGGATGAGCAGTTCTTC
TRBJ1-1,-,TRBV6-5,-,CASSYVRSEAFF,TGTGCCAGCAGTTATGTCCGATCGGAAGCTTTCTTT
TRBJ2-2,TRBD2,TRBV25-1,many,CASSEYTREGLTGELFF,TGTGCCAGCAGTGAATATACTCGGGAGGGCCTCACCGGGGAGCTGTTTTTT
TRBJ1-2,-,TRBV3-1,-,CASSQRVAYGYTF,TGTGCCAGCAGCCAAAGGGTGGCCTATGGCTACACCTTC
TRBJ2-3,TRBD2,TRBV4-3,-,CASSPETQPSGVTDTQYF,TGCGCCAGCAGCCCAGAAACTCAGCCTAGCGGGGTAACAGATACGCAGTATTTT
TRBJ2-7,TRBD1,TRBV3-1,many,CASSARQGPYEQYF,TGTGCCAGCAGCGCTCGACAGGGCCCCTACGAGCAGTACTTC